This TCR beta chain was recorded in a study of blood T cell repertoires in COVID-19. Across the whole study: T cells, B-cell-depleted T cells, or PBMCs supplied cDNA or gDNA.

This CDR3 region has 17 residues. Germline values: CDR1 SSHAT, CDR2 FNYEAQ (reference sequence). Seattle researchers signed up patients amid active infection and tracked them longitudinally. Worth noting for this clone: The junction and the germline gene differ at one end; a read error may be behind it.

Produced via immunoSEQ multiplex PCR; TCRdb's table is partial and in-frame only. The table includes a few hundred thousand clones, around 90% detected once. Sequences were obtained from peripheral blood. The chain recombines TRBV7-7 with TRBJ1-5, with a weak D call TRBD1 (6 bases). The source is a woman in her 50s with COVID-19, enrolled during active disease. The CDR3 loop is CASSLVTGIGVGQPQHF. The CDR3 nucleotides are TGTGCTAGCAGCTTAGTTACAGGGATCGGGGTTGGGCAGCCCCAGCATTTT.